Here is one T cell receptor beta chain with its context. Its antigen is still unknown. Base qualities are not provided; no much larger clone lies one nucleotide away. Inclusive of the bounding cysteine and phenylalanine, the CDR3 is 15 residues long. The kept DNA is CDR3 alone, 45 bases in frame from the first base. CDR1 and CDR2 are drawn from the germline V gene: SGHAT, FQNNGV. The V end loses 6 bases and the J end loses 1 base, and a stretch of 16 bases separates them. The data were obtained in a study of cytotoxic CD8 clonotypes in ibrutinib-treated CLL (dated by TCRdb to the early 2020s). Broadly, across the study: The cohort had about ten relapsed/refractory and 15 treatment-naive patients; 17 to 18 were IGHV unmutated. Samples at response were collected after a median of about twelve months of treatment, with a range of about 6 to 40 months. Of the roughly 79 people in the trial, some 28 had longitudinal samples available. Samples averaged approximately 260,000 productive templates and 80,000 to 100,000 productive rearrangements. Responses were partial in 24 patients and complete in 2; after median approximately 66 months follow-up, roughly 14 stayed in remission and approximately twelve progressed. Cryopreserved peripheral blood mononuclear cells were collected at three points: before therapy, at response, and at either sustained remission or disease progression.

For TCR beta library preparation, roughly 1.8 micrograms of genomic DNA was extracted from cryopreserved PBMCs. High-throughput TCR beta sequencing was performed on longitudinal blood samples from CLL patients receiving ibrutinib monotherapy. The patients were enrolled in a single-center, open-label phase 2 trial of ibrutinib monotherapy. The goal of deep resolution MiSeq sequencing was a depth between 1 in 1 million and 1 in 200,000 T cells, and coverage averaged 10x per clonotype. The immunoSEQ hsTCRB Kit was used to generate TCR beta libraries. The source study handled its data this way. Data were analyzed with ImmunoSEQ Data Assistant and ImmunoSEQ Analyzer, with V, D and J genes assigned per IMGT definitions. Clonality was computed as one minus normalized Shannon entropy of productive rearrangement frequencies, ranging from 0 to 1. Only overrepresented clonotypes making up at least 0.05% of each patient's repertoire were included in the public clonotype analysis. Repertoires from 10 to 15 age-matched healthy donors in immuneACCESS were used as clonality controls. Not all clones reach the TCRdb copy of this immuneACCESS table, which keeps in-frame sequences only. Checked studies attribute under half of the gap to unresolved V genes and leave the rest unexplained. That table gives V, J and clone size, and the DNA gave D and trimming. The sample data list about 310,000 clones, and almost 80% of these were observed just once. Roughly 6.3% of the sample is held by the ten biggest clonotypes.

The study at large found these results: Sampling times were not matched between patients in sustained remission and patients whose disease was progressing, and lymph node repertoires were not examined. Public clonotypes were rare and either contracted or stayed stable during treatment, and the rise in clonality at ibrutinib response reflected the expansion of private clonotypes. Clonality increased at ibrutinib response, stayed stable in sustained remission, and fell back toward baseline at progression. Baseline clonality exceeded that of age-matched healthy donors and correlated strongly with circulating CD8+ T-cell counts.

The TCR sequence derives from a human donor with chronic lymphocytic leukemia. The sequence joins TRBV11-2 to TRBJ2-7; the D gene assignment is ambiguous. The specimen comprised PBMCs, sampled before ibrutinib treatment. The nucleotides read TGTGCCAGCAGTTTAAAAGAGGACCGATCCTACGAGCAGTACTTC. The encoded protein is CASSLKEDRSYEQYF.